Following are 20 T cell receptor beta chains from one sample sequenced in a study of shared clonotypes between healthy human individuals (TCRdb year 2020). The library was made by the immunoSEQ multiplex PCR assay. The table was pulled from immuneACCESS by TCRdb, which kept in-frame rearrangements only. Such tables lose some clones; where checked, under half of the loss comes from unresolved V genes, and the rest has no known cause. The sample table holds about 1.5 million clones, of which nearly 99% were seen once. The ten most abundant clones make up approximately 0.45% of the sample. Sequencing was performed on naive CD4+ T cells sorted from blood. The cell subset or site label, as the study defines it: CD45RA+ positively selected. All receptors come from a young man in good health.

In this sample, this clone turned up once. The chain employs TRBV15 and TRBJ2-3; D remains ambiguous. Between the trimmed V and J ends, which lost 3 bases and 4 bases, there was a span of 11 bases. Germline CDR1 LNHNV, CDR2 YYDKDF (reference sequence). The length of the CDR3 is 14 residues. CDR3 nucleotides: TGTGCCACCAGCAGGCGACCCCCCGCAGATACGCAGTATTTT. This codes for CATSRRPPADTQYF.

This chain joins TRBV5-1 and TRBJ2-7, with D possibly called TRBD1 or TRBD2 (5 bases each). This CDR3 is 12 amino acids long. Trimming removed 6 bases from V and 4 bases from J, with 11 bases in between. The germline V gene encodes CDR1 SGHRS and CDR2 YFSETQ. The CDR3 nucleotides are TGCGCCAGCACTGGGGACGAGTACGAGCAGTACTTC. It encodes CASTGDEYEQYF.

The rearrangement joins TRBV2 to TRBJ1-4; 9 bases map to TRBD1. Germline CDR1 is SNHLY and CDR2 is FYNNEI. The length of the CDR3 is 14 residues. With 4 bases clipped from V and 7 bases from J, the junction kept 4 bases outside the gene matches. The CDR3 spells CASSGQGESEKLFF. DNA for the CDR3: TGTGCCAGCAGTGGACAGGGGGAAAGTGAAAAACTGTTTTTT.

The chain employs TRBV19 and TRBJ2-7; 12 nucleotides match TRBD1. This CDR3 region has 14 residues. V shed 3 bases and J 7 bases; nucleotides not matched to a gene: 4. Germline V lookup: CDR1 LNHDA, CDR2 SQIVND (reference sequence). CDR3 region: CASSMGQGAHEQYF. Written as DNA, the CDR3 is TGTGCCAGTAGTATGGGACAGGGGGCGCATGAGCAGTACTTC.

This clone was recorded once. V and J are TRBV14 and TRBJ1-2, with D unresolved. The CDR3 totals 14 residues. V was pared by 0 bases and J by 7 bases, with 12 bases between. Germline CDR1 and CDR2: SGHDN and FVKESK. This CDR3 is CASSQDWGGRGYTF. The DNA for the CDR3 is TGTGCCAGCAGCCAAGATTGGGGAGGACGTGGCTACACCTTC.

CDR3 region: CASISLENRGVFYEQYF. DNA of the CDR3: TGTGCCAGCATCTCCCTAGAGAACAGGGGGGTTTTCTACGAGCAGTACTTC. V and J are TRBV28 and TRBJ2-7; TRBD1 matches at 8 bases. CDR1 is MDHEN and CDR2 is SYDVKM in the germline V gene. Germline trimming cut 7 bases from V and 3 bases from J; bases unmatched to any gene: 17. The CDR3 contains 17 residues.

Points on this clone: Other DNA sequences of this sample code for an identical CDR3. The genes are TRBV6-5 and TRBJ1-2; the D is unclear. The V and J ends lost 0 bases and 2 bases respectively, with 4 bases between them. The CDR3 contains 13 residues. The germline V gene encodes CDR1 MNHEY and CDR2 SVGAGI. The CDR3 is CASSYSGNYGYTF. The CDR3 nucleotides are TGTGCCAGCAGTTACTCGGGCAACTATGGCTACACCTTC.

The chain carries TRBV4-3 and TRBJ2-2; D gene uncertain. Germline lookup yields CDR1 LGHNA and CDR2 YSLEER. The CDR3 covers 14 residues. V was pared by 0 bases and J by 6 bases, with 8 bases between. CDR3 residues: CASSQELVPGELFF. The CDR3 region has the DNA TGCGCCAGCAGCCAAGAGCTGGTGCCCGGGGAGCTGTTTTTT.

The chain has TRBV2 and TRBJ2-2; either TRBD1 or TRBD2 may supply D (5 bases each). Trimming removed 5 bases at V and 5 bases at J, with 15 bases between. Germline-derived CDR1 and CDR2 are SNHLY and FYNNEI. The CDR3 covers 15 residues. The CDR3 spells CASSPTGLRTGELFF. The CDR3 coding sequence is TGTGCCAGCAGTCCAACAGGACTTCGGACCGGGGAGCTGTTTTTT.

The V call is TRBV9, the J call TRBJ2-2, with TRBD2 matching over 9 bases. The germline gives CDR1 SGDLS, CDR2 YYNGEE. V lost 3 bases and J lost 4; bases outside the gene matches: 7. This CDR3 contains 16 residues. CDR3 in DNA: TGTGCCAGCAGCGCCAGACTAGCGGAGACCACCGGGGAGCTGTTTTTT. It specifies CASSARLAETTGELFF.

The V gene is TRBV6-1, the J gene TRBJ1-1; D unresolved. This CDR3 comprises 15 residues. V was pared by 7 bases and J by 1 base, with 16 bases between. From germline, CDR1 is MNHNS and CDR2 SASEGT. CDR3 protein: CASNPLTAKNTEAFF. The CDR3 nucleotides read TGTGCCAGCAACCCCCTCACAGCAAAGAACACTGAAGCTTTCTTT.

This clone was found once. The rearrangement links TRBV7-2 to TRBJ2-1; 13 bases are a match to TRBD2. CDR1 and CDR2 (germline): SGHTA, FQGNSA. The V and J ends lost 3 bases and 7 bases, in that order; junction bases with no gene match: 6. CDR3 size: 16 residues. CDR3 region: CASSFPGTSGTNEQFF. In nucleotides, the CDR3 is TGTGCCAGCAGCTTCCCTGGGACTAGCGGGACTAATGAGCAGTTCTTC.

V usage is TRBV7-2 and J usage is TRBJ1-2; a weak D match, TRBD1 (6 bases). The CDR3 runs 14 residues. Germline V gene sequence: CDR1 SGHTA, CDR2 FQGNSA. V lost 3 bases and J 3 bases, leaving 11 bases between the germline ends. The CDR3 is CASSFSGDDYGYTF. In DNA, the CDR3 is TGTGCCAGCAGCTTTTCAGGGGATGACTATGGCTACACCTTC.

This chain links TRBV5-4 with TRBJ2-5, with unresolved D. The CDR3 is 15 amino acids. V lost 0 bases to trimming and J lost 5 bases, with 14 bases between them. Germline V CDR1 and CDR2: SGHNT, YYREEE (reference sequence). CDR3 sequence (DNA): TGTGCCAGCAGCTTGGTGGGTAGAGGAAAGGAGACCCAGTACTTC. Protein: CASSLVGRGKETQYF.

This chain links TRBV11-2 with TRBJ2-7, with 9 bases aligning to TRBD1. The CDR3 length is 19 residues. Looked up from germline, CDR1 is SGHAT and CDR2 is FQNNGV. Trimming took 5 bases from V and 4 from J; bases not matched to a gene: 21. Here the CDR3 reads CASSPGQGWGGRSVYEQYF. The CDR3, as DNA: TGTGCCAGCAGCCCCGGACAGGGGTGGGGCGGGAGATCGGTTTACGAGCAGTACTTC. The complete variable domain, with remaining parts taken from reference TRBV11-2 and TRBJ2-7, reads EAGVAQSPRYKIIEKRQSVAFWCNPISGHATLYWYQQILGQGPKLLIQFQNNGVVDDSQLPKDRFSAERLKGVDSTLKIQPAKLEDSAVYLCASSPGQGWGGRSVYEQYFGPGTRLTVT.

This chain links TRBV28 with TRBJ2-3, with D possibly matching TRBD1 (5 bases). Trimming pared 3 bases from V and 4 bases from J, leaving 8 bases between. CDR1 and CDR2 from the germline V gene are MDHEN and SYDVKM. The CDR3 consists of 13 residues. Here the CDR3 DNA reads TGTGCCAGCAGTTTCGGCAGGGCAGATACGCAGTATTTT. This sequence encodes CASSFGRADTQYF. Variable domain in full (rest from reference TRBV28 and TRBJ2-3): DVKVTQSSRYLVKRTGEKVFLECVQDMDHENMFWYRQDPGLGLRLIYFSYDVKMKEKGDIPEGYSVSREKKERFSLILESASTNQTSMYLCASSFGRADTQYFGPGTRLTVL.

The V and J genes are TRBV6-1 and TRBJ2-7; 15 positions agree with TRBD2. The CDR3 has 15 residues. Germline V lookup: CDR1 MNHNS, CDR2 SASEGT. V lost 7 bases and J lost 2; bases outside the gene matches: 3. The chain's CDR3 is CASTRTSGRAYEQYF. CDR3 bases: TGTGCCAGCACCCGGACTAGCGGGAGGGCCTACGAGCAGTACTTC.

J is TRBJ2-7 and V is TRBV9; D is unresolved. Trimming removed 0 bases at V and 6 bases at J, with 13 bases between. From germline, CDR1 is SGDLS and CDR2 YYNGEE. This CDR3 has 14 residues. In DNA form, the CDR3 reads TGTGCCAGCAGCGTAGCCCCTACTGGGTTCGAGCAGTACTTC. Translated, it gives CASSVAPTGFEQYF.

The chain has TRBV28 and TRBJ2-7; 9 nucleotides match TRBD2. The CDR3 runs to 14 residues. V lost 5 bases, J lost 2 bases, and 4 bases stayed unmatched. Germline V gene data show CDR1 as MDHEN and CDR2 as SYDVKM. The CDR3 DNA is TGTGCCAGCAGTAGCGGGAGGTTAACCTACGAGCAGTACTTC. Protein: CASSSGRLTYEQYF.

This rearrangement joins TRBV30 to TRBJ2-1, with 10 bases identical to TRBD2. V was clipped by 2 bases and J by 3 bases; unmatched bases: 1. CDR3 length: 14 amino acids. Germline-derived CDR1 and CDR2 are GTSNPN and SVGIG (reference sequence). The CDR3 region is CAWSLAGGYNEQFF. The CDR3 DNA is TGTGCCTGGAGTTTAGCGGGAGGCTACAATGAGCAGTTCTTC.